This is a list of T cell receptor beta chains from one sample in a study of beta chain features in type 1 diabetes. Clones were sequenced by immunoSEQ multiplex PCR, and TCRdb holds only the in-frame ones, with some missing. The sample contains about 740,000 clones, under 15% of which appear only once. Sequencing used naive CD4+ T cells from blood. These receptor sequences come from a man younger than 35 with type 1 diabetes. CDR3s include the opening cysteine and the closing phenylalanine or tryptophan.

v_gene,j_gene,CDR3aa
TRBV30,TRBJ2-5,CAWSYAGGRETQYF
TRBV20-1,TRBJ2-3,CSARTSGPQYF
TRBV10-3,TRBJ1-1,CAISPRGGGDTEAFF
TRBV4-1,TRBJ1-5,CASSPTHTGSNQPQHF
TRBV18,TRBJ1-4,CASSEGQNNEKLFF
TRBV7-2,TRBJ1-2,CATLLTYPPYGYTF
TRBV28,TRBJ1-5,CASSPPGGGTSSNQPQHF
TRBV4-1,TRBJ2-1,CASSHGGQGGTNEQFF
TRBV7-9,TRBJ1-2,CASSLGVQTGSNGYTF
TRBV6-5,TRBJ1-1,CASYRGGGAAFF
TRBV28,TRBJ2-7,CASMSGYEQYF
TRBV21-1,TRBJ1-2,CASSKGSGYTF
TRBV2,TRBJ1-1,CASIADPVTEAFF